This TCR beta chain appears in the sequencing data of a study of T cell clones after liver transplantation. Measured with immunoSEQ multiplex PCR; TCRdb has only the in-frame clones, and not every one. This sample yields tens of thousands of clones, of which around four fifths are seen a single time; about 0.52% belongs to the top ten. General study points: Graft donor-reactive T cells possibly entered the graft instead of undergoing deletion.

This clone was observed once. Its antigen is not known. The source of this sequence is a human patient who received a liver transplant. The graft donor may have contributed some T cells. The sequenced sample was CD4+ T cells from blood, obtained around 45 months after liver transplant.

The CDR3 DNA sequence: TGTGCCAGCAGGGAGGGCACTGAAGCTTTCTTT. This codes for CASREGTEAFF. The chain couples TRBV7-9 to TRBJ1-1; D uncertain. V dropped 6 bases and J dropped 4 bases, with 6 bases sitting between them. Germline V lookup: CDR1 SEHNR, CDR2 FQNEAQ (reference sequence). The length of the CDR3 is 11 residues. The entire variable domain, with the rest obtained from reference TRBV7-9 and TRBJ1-1, is as follows: DTGVSQNPRHKITKRGQNVTFRCDPISEHNRLYWYRQTLGQGPEFLTYFQNEAQLEKSRLLSDRFSAERPKGSFSTLEIQRTEQGDSAMYLCASREGTEAFFGQGTRLTVV.